Shown below are 24 T cell receptor beta chains from a single sample sequenced in a study of monozygotic twins with inflammatory bowel disease. TCRdb re-analyzed the 5' RACE reads; it lists each CDR3 protein once, without DNA. This sample's table has 170,000 or so distinct CDR3 sequences. Sample: blood. The receptors were sampled from a human donor with ulcerative colitis or Crohn's disease, or a healthy co-twin of an affected twin (not recorded which).

The rearrangement uses TRBV5-1 and TRBJ1-2; the D call of TRBD1 rests on TCRdb alone, since no DNA is present to check it. Germline CDR1 is SGHRS and CDR2 is YFSETQ. The CDR3 runs to 16 residues. CDR3 amino acids: CASPWLQQGGMNGYTF.

The chain is built from TRBV5-1 and TRBJ1-2. Germline assignment: CDR1 SGHRS and CDR2 YFSETQ. The CDR3 totals 14 residues. CDR3 residues: CASSLNGGNTGYTF.

The V and J genes are TRBV6-1 and TRBJ2-3; TCRdb's D gene call, TRBD2, goes unchecked for lack of DNA. CDR1 is MNHNS and CDR2 is SASEGT in the germline V gene. CDR3 length: 17 amino acids. Here the CDR3 reads CASKRDGQTFSTDTQYF.

This rearrangement joins TRBV7-9 to TRBJ2-1; the TCRdb D gene call, TRBD1, has no DNA to confirm it. The germline CDR1 and CDR2 sequences are SEHNR and FQNEAQ (reference sequence). The CDR3 is 12 amino acids. CDR3 protein: CASSEGVGEQFF.

The V and J genes are TRBV7-2 and TRBJ1-1; no DNA is available, so the TRBD1 call from TCRdb remains unchecked. The germline V gene encodes CDR1 SGHTA and CDR2 FQGNSA. The CDR3 runs to 17 residues. The CDR3 region is CASSPGGYLRVNTEAFF.

J is TRBJ2-1 and V is TRBV12-3 or TRBV12-4; the TCRdb call, TRBD2, lacks DNA for checking. The CDR3 is 15 residues long. The CDR3 region is CASTPGLAGAEEQFF.

This chain connects TRBV11-2 to TRBJ2-7. Germline values: CDR1 SGHAT, CDR2 FQNNGV. This CDR3 has 13 amino acids. CDR3 sequence: CASSLGGVNEQYF.

CDR3: CASSLAWQTGYTF. This chain links TRBV11-2 with TRBJ1-2. Per germline, CDR1 SGHAT and CDR2 FQNNGV. This CDR3 has 13 residues.

The CDR3 region is CASSYTGIRTEAFF. This chain connects TRBV6-6 to TRBJ1-1; there is no DNA to check the TCRdb D call of TRBD1. The CDR3 contains 14 residues. Germline lookup yields CDR1 MNHNY and CDR2 SVGAGI (reference sequence).

The chain combines TRBV28 with TRBJ2-2; as DNA is missing, the TRBD2 call by TCRdb cannot be tested. This CDR3 has 14 amino acids. In germline, CDR1 is MDHEN, CDR2 SYDVKM. Here the CDR3 reads CASSLWAGTGELFF.

This sequence joins TRBV5-1 and TRBJ2-5; the TCRdb call, TRBD1, lacks DNA for checking. This CDR3 is built from 16 residues. Germline CDR1 reads SGHRS; CDR2 reads YFSETQ. The chain's CDR3 is CASSPTGTGGLETQYF.

The chain recombines TRBV12-3 or TRBV12-4 with TRBJ2-2; TCRdb designates TRBD1, a call that cannot be tested without DNA. The CDR3 length is 14 residues. The CDR3 sequence: CASRGTGGTGELFF.

This chain joins TRBV3-1 and TRBJ2-4; no DNA is available, so the TRBD1 call from TCRdb remains unchecked. Per germline, CDR1 LGHDT and CDR2 YNNKEL (reference sequence). This CDR3 has 20 residues. This chain's CDR3 is CASSQDPRTGKPGAKNIQYF.

The chain combines TRBV20-1 with TRBJ2-5; the D gene TCRdb calls, TRBD2, cannot be checked with no DNA. Germline values: CDR1 DFQATT, CDR2 SNEGSKA (reference sequence). The CDR3 sequence is 11 residues long. The CDR3 region is CSASLAETQYF.

V is TRBV5-4 and J is TRBJ1-1; the D call from TCRdb, TRBD1, cannot be confirmed without DNA. CDR3 length equals 15 residues. In germline, CDR1 is SGHNT, CDR2 YYREEE (reference sequence). CDR3 sequence: CASSFGGGGYTEAFF.

This sequence joins TRBV12-2 and TRBJ1-2; the TCRdb call, TRBD1, lacks DNA for checking. TRBV12-2 is a known pseudogene. The CDR3 is made up of 14 amino acids. The CDR3 sequence is CASRSVGVDYGYTF.

The rearrangement joins TRBV2 to TRBJ2-2; TCRdb calls TRBD1, which cannot be checked without DNA. The CDR3 has 14 amino acids. Looked up from germline, CDR1 is SNHLY and CDR2 is FYNNEI. The CDR3 region is CAIPGPGVTGELFF.

The chain combines TRBV20-1 with TRBJ2-1; TCRdb's assignment of TRBD2 cannot be checked, as there is no DNA. The CDR3 runs to 15 residues. The germline gives CDR1 DFQATT, CDR2 SNEGSKA (reference sequence). The CDR3 spells CSAKLLAGSYNEQFF.

This chain connects TRBV7-8 to TRBJ2-4; TCRdb indicates TRBD2, and absent DNA this call remains unverified. The CDR3 contains 13 residues. The V gene's germline CDR1 is SGHVS and CDR2 FQNEAQ. This chain's CDR3 is CASSRDSRVIQYF.

The chain employs TRBV11-3 and TRBJ1-2; lacking DNA, the TRBD1 call made by TCRdb goes unchecked. The germline V gene has CDR1 SGHNT and CDR2 YENEEA. CDR3 length: 15 residues. The CDR3 sequence: CASRSARRTGGGYTF.

This chain uses TRBV6-1 with TRBJ1-2; the D call from TCRdb, TRBD1, cannot be confirmed without DNA. Looked up from germline, CDR1 is MNHNS and CDR2 is SASEGT. CDR3 length: 15 amino acids. This chain's CDR3 is CASSEPGQGAYGYTF.

The chain has TRBV20-1 and TRBJ2-3; lacking DNA, the TRBD2 call made by TCRdb goes unchecked. Germline values: CDR1 DFQATT, CDR2 SNEGSKA (reference sequence). The length of the CDR3 is 13 residues. The CDR3 reads CSATSGGAYTQYF.

The chain recombines TRBV25-1 with TRBJ2-3; TCRdb's assignment of TRBD1 cannot be checked, as there is no DNA. CDR3 length equals 15 residues. Germline values: CDR1 MGHDK, CDR2 SYGVNS. CDR3 loop: CASSEWGGATDTQYF. The full variable domain, with the rest looked up from reference TRBV25-1 and TRBJ2-3, is EADIYQTPRYLVIGTGKKITLECSQTMGHDKMYWYQQDPGMELHLIHYSYGVNSTEKGDLSSESTVSRIRTEHFPLTLESARPSHTSQYLCASSEWGGATDTQYFGPGTRLTVL.

The chain carries TRBV14 and TRBJ2-1; as DNA is missing, the TRBD2 call by TCRdb cannot be tested. CDR1 is SGHDN, CDR2 FVKESK, per germline. CDR3 length equals 16 residues. Here the CDR3 reads CASSSKLAGVENEQFF.